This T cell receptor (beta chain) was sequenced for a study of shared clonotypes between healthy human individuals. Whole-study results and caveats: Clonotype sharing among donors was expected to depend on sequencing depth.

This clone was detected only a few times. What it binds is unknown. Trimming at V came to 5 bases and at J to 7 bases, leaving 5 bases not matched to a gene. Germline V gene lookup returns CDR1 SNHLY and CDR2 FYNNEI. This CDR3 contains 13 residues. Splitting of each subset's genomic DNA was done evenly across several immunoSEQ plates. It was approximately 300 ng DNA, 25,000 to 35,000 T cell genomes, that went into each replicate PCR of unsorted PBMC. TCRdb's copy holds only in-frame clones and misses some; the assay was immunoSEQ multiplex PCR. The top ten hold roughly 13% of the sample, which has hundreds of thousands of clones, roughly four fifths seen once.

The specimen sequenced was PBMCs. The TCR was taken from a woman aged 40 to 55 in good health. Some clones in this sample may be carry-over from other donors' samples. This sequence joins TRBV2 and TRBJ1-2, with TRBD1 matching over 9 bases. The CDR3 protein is CASSNRDRAGYTF. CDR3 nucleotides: TGTGCCAGCAGTAACCGGGACAGGGCTGGCTACACCTTC. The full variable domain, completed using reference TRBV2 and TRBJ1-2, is EPEVTQTPSHQVTQMGQEVILRCVPISNHLYFYWYRQILGQKVEFLVSFYNNEISEKSEIFDDQFSVERPDGSNFTLKIRSTKLEDSAMYFCASSNRDRAGYTFGSGTRLTVV.